The sequence of this T cell receptor beta chain was determined in a study of T cell responses to AZD1222 COVID-19 vaccine listed by TCRdb under 2021. At the level of the whole study: TCR sequencing was performed for about 250 trial participants, of whom approximately 200 were given two doses of AZD1222 and around 25 were given two doses of MenACWY control vaccine. Trial participants were enrolled into age subgroups of 18-55, 56-69 and 70-plus years, which contained approximately 150, 30 and 60 TCR-sequenced participants, respectively.

Reading the label with the study, this specimen's time point is: about 28 days (+/-7) after the second vaccine dose. AZD1222 recipients with second doses at about 4 weeks or about 12 weeks were pooled, because spike-specific TCR depth and breadth did not differ between schedules. The vaccinee samples were drawn from two UK trials, COV001 and COV002, one of which was a single-blind randomized controlled phase 2/3 trial testing AZD1222 (ChAdOx1 nCoV-19) in healthy adults. For TCRbeta chain sequencing, PBMC samples from trial participants were taken at day 0 and at day 28 after the second dose. The CDR3 regions of human TCRbeta chains were analyzed by immunosequencing. The paper's processing steps were these. TCRs in the repertoires were matched against a reference library of SARS-CoV-2-specific TCRs that had been generated with the MIRA antigen-specificity platform. Breadth was defined as the fraction of unique TCRs that were SARS-CoV-2-associated, and depth was defined as the fraction of total T cells that were SARS-CoV-2-associated. Using the MIRA data, each spike-specific TCR was mapped to the spike region that the TCR reacts to and placed in a CD4 or CD8 class. Log10-transformed breadth and depth values were compared by one-way ANOVA with Sidak's multiple comparisons tests. TCRdb obtained this table from immuneACCESS and retained in-frame rearrangements with V and J assigned. These tables miss some clones; where compared with another copy, unresolved V genes account for less than half of the shortfall, and the remainder is unexplained. Clone size and V and J calls were adopted from that table, with D and trimming inferred from the DNA. Within this sample are about 83,000 clones, with 91% of them counted one time only. The ten largest make up less than 35% of the sample.

Broader findings and caveats from the paper: Conclusions about previously exposed vaccinees are limited, since just 6 or 7 AZD1222 recipients were seropositive for SARS-CoV-2 at baseline. The vaccine-associated CD4 TCRs covered the entire spike protein, and the dominant responses fell in regions 160-218 and 743-854. The 56-69-year group was small, and its depth increase did not reach significance, likely because of low power. Participants were mostly white British, with more females than males. The authors suggested clonal diversity may have been underestimated. After two AZD1222 doses, both the breadth and the depth of spike-specific TCRs were significantly higher than at day 0 and than in MenACWY recipients. Epitopes outside the regions mutated in the B.1.351 and B.1.1.7 variants were reportedly recognized by nearly half of the unique spike-specific TCRs. Because no samples from the day 14 peak response were available, repertoires could be characterized only after the peak T cell response.

A word on this clone: What this receptor recognizes is not known. No clone much larger than this one lies a single base away; base qualities are absent.

This clonotype originated in an adult who received the AZD1222 COVID-19 vaccine. The material sequenced was peripheral blood, taken 28 days after the second AZD1222 dose.

The nucleotide sequence is TGTGCCAGCAGCTCGAACTTAGCGGGAGGGCCTGAGACCCAGTACTTC. This encodes CASSSNLAGGPETQYF. Recombination joined TRBV5-4 with TRBJ2-5; 11 bases in the middle match TRBD2. CDR1 and CDR2, looked up from the germline V gene (reference sequence), are SGHNT and YYREEE. Germline trimming: 3 bases from V, 5 bases from J; junction bases outside gene matches: 9. The CDR3 covers 16 residues, taking in both the cysteine and the phenylalanine. Kept here is only the CDR3 DNA, which spans 48 bases and is read in frame from base 1.